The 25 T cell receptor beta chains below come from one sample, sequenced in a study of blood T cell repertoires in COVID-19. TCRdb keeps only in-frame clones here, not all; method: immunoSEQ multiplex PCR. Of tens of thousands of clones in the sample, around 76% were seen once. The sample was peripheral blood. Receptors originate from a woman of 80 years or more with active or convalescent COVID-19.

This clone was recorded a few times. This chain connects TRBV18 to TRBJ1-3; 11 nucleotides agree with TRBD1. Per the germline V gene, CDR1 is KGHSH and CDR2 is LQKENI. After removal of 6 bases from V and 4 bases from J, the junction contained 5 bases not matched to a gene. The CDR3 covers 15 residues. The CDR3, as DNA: TGTGCCAGCTCCCGGACAGGGGGCGCCGGAAACACCATATATTTT. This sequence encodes CASSRTGGAGNTIYF.

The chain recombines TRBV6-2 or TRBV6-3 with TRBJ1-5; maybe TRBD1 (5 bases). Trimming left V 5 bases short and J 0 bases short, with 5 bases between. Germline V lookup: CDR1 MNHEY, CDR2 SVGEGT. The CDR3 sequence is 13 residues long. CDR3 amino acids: CASSDSSNQPQHF. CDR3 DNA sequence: TGTGCCAGCAGTGACAGTAGCAATCAGCCCCAGCATTTT.

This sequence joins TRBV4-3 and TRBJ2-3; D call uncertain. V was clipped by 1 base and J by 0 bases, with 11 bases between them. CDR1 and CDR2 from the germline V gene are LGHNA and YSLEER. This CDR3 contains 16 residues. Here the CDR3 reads CASSQGGFASTDTQYF. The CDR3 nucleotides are TGCGCCAGCAGCCAAGGCGGCTTCGCTAGCACAGATACGCAGTATTTT.

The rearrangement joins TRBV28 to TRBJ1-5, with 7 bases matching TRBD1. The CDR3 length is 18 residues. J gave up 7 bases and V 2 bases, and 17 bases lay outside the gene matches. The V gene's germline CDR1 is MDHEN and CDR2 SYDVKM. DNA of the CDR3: TGTGCCAGCAGTTTACGTTATTTCCGGGACAGCGGGTCCCAGCCCCAGCATTTT. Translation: CASSLRYFRDSGSQPQHF.

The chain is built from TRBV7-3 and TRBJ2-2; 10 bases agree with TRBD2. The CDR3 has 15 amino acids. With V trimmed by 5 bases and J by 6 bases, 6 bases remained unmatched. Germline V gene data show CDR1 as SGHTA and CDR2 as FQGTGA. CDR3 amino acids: CASSPTSGRSGELFF. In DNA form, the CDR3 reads TGTGCCAGCAGCCCGACTAGCGGGCGGTCCGGGGAGCTGTTTTTT.

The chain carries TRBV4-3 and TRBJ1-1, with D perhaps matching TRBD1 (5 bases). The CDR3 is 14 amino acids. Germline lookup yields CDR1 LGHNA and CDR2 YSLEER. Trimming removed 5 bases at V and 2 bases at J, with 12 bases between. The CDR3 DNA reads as TGCGCCAGCAGCGATTCGACAGTTAACACTGAAGCTTTCTTT. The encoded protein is CASSDSTVNTEAFF.

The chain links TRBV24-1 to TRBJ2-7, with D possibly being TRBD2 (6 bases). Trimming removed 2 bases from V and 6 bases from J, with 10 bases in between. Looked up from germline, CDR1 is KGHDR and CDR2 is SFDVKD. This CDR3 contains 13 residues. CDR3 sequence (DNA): TGTGCCACCAGTGATTCGCTCGGGGGCGAGCAGTACTTC. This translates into CATSDSLGGEQYF.

The CDR3: CASSLDSRSSYEQYF. The CDR3 region has the DNA TGTGCCAGCAGCTTAGACTCCCGGAGCTCCTACGAGCAGTACTTC. This rearrangement joins TRBV5-4 to TRBJ2-7; no clear D. The CDR3 runs 15 residues. The V end was cut by 2 bases, the J end by 0 bases, with 12 bases between. Germline V gene data show CDR1 as SGHNT and CDR2 as YYREEE (reference sequence).

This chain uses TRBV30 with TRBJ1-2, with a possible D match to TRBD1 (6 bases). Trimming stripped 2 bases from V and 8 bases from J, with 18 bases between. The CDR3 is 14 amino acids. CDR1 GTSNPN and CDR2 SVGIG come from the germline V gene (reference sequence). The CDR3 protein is CAWSLGGGAGGYTF. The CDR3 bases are TGTGCCTGGAGTCTCGGCGGGGGGGCGGGGGGCTACACCTTC.

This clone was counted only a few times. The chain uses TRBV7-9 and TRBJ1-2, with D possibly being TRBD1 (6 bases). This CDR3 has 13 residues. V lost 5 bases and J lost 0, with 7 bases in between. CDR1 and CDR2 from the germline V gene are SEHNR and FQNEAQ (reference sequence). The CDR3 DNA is TGTGCCAGCAGCGGACAGCCTAACTATGGCTACACCTTC. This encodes CASSGQPNYGYTF.

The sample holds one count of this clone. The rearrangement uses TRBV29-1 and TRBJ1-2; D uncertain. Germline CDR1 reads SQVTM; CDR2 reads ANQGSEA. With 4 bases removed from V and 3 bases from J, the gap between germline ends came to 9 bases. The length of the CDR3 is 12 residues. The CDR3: CSVAVSDYGYTF. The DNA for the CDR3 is TGCAGCGTTGCAGTGTCCGACTATGGCTACACCTTC.

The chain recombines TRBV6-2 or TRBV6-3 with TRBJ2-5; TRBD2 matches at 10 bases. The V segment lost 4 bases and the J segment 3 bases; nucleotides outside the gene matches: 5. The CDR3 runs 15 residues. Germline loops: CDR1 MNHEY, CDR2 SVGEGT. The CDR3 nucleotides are TGTGCCAGCAGTTCCGAGCGGGGGGGAAAAGAGACCCAGTACTTC. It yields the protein CASSSERGGKETQYF.

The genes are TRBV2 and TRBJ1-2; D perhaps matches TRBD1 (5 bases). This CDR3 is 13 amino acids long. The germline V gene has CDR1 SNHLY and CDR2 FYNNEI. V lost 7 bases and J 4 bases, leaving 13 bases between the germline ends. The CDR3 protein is CASTLGVSYGYTF. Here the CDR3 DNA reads TGTGCCAGCACCCTAGGGGTGAGCTATGGCTACACCTTC.

DNA of the CDR3: TGTGCCAGCACCTTCGCCCGGGGGGAAGGTGGCTACACCTTC. Translated, it gives CASTFARGEGGYTF. This chain connects TRBV6-5 to TRBJ1-2, with a weak D call TRBD1 (5 bases). Trimming shortened V by 7 bases and J by 7 bases, and 19 bases separated the two germline ends. CDR1 is MNHEY, CDR2 SVGAGI, per germline. The CDR3 contains 14 residues.

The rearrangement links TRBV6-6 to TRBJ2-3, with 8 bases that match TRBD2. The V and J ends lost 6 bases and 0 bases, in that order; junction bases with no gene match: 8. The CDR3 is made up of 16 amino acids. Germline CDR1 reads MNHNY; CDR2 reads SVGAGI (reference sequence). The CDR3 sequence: CASSPSASGSTDTQYF. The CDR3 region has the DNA TGTGCCAGCAGCCCATCCGCTAGCGGGAGCACAGATACGCAGTATTTT.

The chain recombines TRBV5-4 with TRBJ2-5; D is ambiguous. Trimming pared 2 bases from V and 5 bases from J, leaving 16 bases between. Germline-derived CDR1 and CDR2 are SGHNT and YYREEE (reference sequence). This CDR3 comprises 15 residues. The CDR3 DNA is TGTGCCAGCAGCTTCAGTGGTCCACGAGGCGAGACCCAGTACTTC. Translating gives CASSFSGPRGETQYF.

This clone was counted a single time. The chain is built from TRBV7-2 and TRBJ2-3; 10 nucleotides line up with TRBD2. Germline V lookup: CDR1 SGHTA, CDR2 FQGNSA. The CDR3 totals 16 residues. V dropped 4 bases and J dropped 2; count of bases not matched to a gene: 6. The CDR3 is CASSSLAGGSTDTQYF. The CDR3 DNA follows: TGTGCCAGCAGCTCCTTAGCGGGGGGTTCCACAGATACGCAGTATTTT.

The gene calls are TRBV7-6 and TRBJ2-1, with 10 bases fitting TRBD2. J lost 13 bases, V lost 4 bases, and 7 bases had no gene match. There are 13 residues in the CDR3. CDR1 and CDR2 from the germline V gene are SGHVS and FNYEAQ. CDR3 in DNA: TGTGCCAGCAGCTCAAATAGCGGGGGGCCCCAGTTCTTC. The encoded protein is CASSSNSGGPQFF.

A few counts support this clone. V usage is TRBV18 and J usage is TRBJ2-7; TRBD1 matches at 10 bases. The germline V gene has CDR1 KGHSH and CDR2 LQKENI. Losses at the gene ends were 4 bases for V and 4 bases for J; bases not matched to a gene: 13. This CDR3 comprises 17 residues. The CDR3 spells CASSLQKTGQGVYEQYF. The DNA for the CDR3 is TGTGCCAGCTCACTCCAAAAGACCGGACAGGGGGTGTACGAGCAGTACTTC.

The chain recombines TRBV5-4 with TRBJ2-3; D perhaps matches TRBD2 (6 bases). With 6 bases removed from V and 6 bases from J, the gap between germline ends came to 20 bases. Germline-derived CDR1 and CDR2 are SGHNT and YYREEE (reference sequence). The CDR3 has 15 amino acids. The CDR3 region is CASTRSGTLVDTQYF. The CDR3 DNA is TGTGCCAGCACCCGGAGTGGGACTCTCGTGGATACGCAGTATTTT.

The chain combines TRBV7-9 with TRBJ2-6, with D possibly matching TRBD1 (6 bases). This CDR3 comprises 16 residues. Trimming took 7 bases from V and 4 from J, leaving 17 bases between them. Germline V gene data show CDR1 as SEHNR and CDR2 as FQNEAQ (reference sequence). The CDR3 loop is CASKGRGRLGANVLTF. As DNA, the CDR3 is TGTGCCAGCAAGGGCAGGGGACGTCTGGGGGCCAACGTCCTGACTTTC.

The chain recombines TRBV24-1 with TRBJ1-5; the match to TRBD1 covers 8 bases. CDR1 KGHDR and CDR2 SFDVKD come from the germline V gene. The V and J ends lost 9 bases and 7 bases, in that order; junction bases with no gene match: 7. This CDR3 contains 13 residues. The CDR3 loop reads CATAGGAEQPQHF. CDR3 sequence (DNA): TGTGCCACCGCAGGGGGCGCGGAACAGCCCCAGCATTTT.

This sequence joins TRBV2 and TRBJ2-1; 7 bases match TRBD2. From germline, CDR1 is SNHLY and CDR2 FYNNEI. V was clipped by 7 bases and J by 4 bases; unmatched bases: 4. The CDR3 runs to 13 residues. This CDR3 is CASKASGYNEQFF. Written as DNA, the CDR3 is TGTGCCAGCAAGGCTAGCGGTTACAATGAGCAGTTCTTC.

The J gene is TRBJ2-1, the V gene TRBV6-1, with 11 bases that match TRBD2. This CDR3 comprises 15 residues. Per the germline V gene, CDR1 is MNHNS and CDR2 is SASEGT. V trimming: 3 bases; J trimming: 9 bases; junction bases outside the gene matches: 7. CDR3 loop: CASSDVAGGLSEQFF. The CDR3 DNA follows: TGTGCCAGCAGTGACGTAGCGGGGGGGTTGAGTGAGCAGTTCTTC.

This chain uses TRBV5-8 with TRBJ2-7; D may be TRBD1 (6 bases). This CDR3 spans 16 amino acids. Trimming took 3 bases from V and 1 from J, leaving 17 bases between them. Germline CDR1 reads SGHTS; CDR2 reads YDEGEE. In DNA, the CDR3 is TGTGCCAGCAGCTCAATATTGGTACAGGGTTCCTACGAGCAGTACTTC. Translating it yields CASSSILVQGSYEQYF.